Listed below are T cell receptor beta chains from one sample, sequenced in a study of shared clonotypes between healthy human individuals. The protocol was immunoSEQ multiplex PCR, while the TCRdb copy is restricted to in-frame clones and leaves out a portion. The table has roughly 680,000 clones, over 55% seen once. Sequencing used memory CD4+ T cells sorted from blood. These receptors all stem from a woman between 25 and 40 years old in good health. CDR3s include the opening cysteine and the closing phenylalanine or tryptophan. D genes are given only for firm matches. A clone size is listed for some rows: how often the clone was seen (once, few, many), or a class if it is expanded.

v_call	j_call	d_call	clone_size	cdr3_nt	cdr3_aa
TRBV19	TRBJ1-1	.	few	TGTGCCAGTAGTACCCAAGACAGTGAAGCTTTCTTT	CASSTQDSEAFF
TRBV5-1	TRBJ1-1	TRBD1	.	TGCGCCAGCAGCCCTGACAGGGGCGCTGAAGCTTTCTTT	CASSPDRGAEAFF
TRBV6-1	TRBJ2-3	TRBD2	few	TGTGCCAGCACCTTCGGACTAGCGGGAACAGATACGCAGTATTTT	CASTFGLAGTDTQYF
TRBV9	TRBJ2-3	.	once	TGTGCCAGCAGCGTAGCTACTACCTCTAGCACAGATACGCAGTATTTT	CASSVATTSSTDTQYF
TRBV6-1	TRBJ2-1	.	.	TGTGCCAGCAGTAGAGGGGCGTTATATGAGCAGTTCTTC	CASSRGALYEQFF
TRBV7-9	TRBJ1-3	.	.	TGTGCCAGCAGCCCAAGCGGGCAGGCAAGGGCTGGAAACACCATATATTTT	CASSPSGQARAGNTIYF
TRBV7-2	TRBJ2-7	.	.	TGTGCCAGCAGCTTAGGACTTATCACCCCGGGCGAGCAGTACTTC	CASSLGLITPGEQYF
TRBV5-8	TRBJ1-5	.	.	TGTGCCAGCAGCTTTGGGACCCAGAGACTTCAGCCCCAGCATTTT	CASSFGTQRLQPQHF
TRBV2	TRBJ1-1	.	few	TGTGCCAGCAGGGACATGAACACTGAAGCTTTCTTT	CASRDMNTEAFF
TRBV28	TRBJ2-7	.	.	TGTGCCAGCAGTTCGCTGGACGAGCAGTACTTC	CASSSLDEQYF
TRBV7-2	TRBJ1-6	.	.	TGTGCCAGCAGCCAAGGACAGCATAATTCACCCCTCCACTTT	CASSQGQHNSPLHF
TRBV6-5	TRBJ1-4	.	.	TGTGCCAGCTGCGCAGGTGCAACTAATGAAAAACTGTTTTTT	CASCAGATNEKLFF
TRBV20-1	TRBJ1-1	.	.	TGCAGTGCTAGACCGGGACGGGTAGCTTTCTTT	CSARPGRVAFF
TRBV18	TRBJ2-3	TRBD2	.	TGTGCCAGCTCACCAGGGACTACACTAAGCACAGATACGCAGTATTTT	CASSPGTTLSTDTQYF
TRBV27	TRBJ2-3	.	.	TGTGCCAGCAGTATCCCTAGCACAGATACGCAGTATTTT	CASSIPSTDTQYF
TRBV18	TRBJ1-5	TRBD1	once	TGTGCCAGCTCATCGACAGGGCAGGGTCAGCCCCAGCATTTT	CASSSTGQGQPQHF
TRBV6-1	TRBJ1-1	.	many	TGTGCCAGCACCAGGGAGGGGAGAATTAACACTGAAGCTTTCTTT	CASTREGRINTEAFF
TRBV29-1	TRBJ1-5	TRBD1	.	TGCAGCGTTGAAACAGGGGGTGGAGAGCCCCAGCATTTT	CSVETGGGEPQHF
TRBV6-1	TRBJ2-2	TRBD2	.	TGTGCCAGCGCCCACGGGGCGGGAGCGAGCGGGGAGCTGTTTTTT	CASAHGAGASGELFF
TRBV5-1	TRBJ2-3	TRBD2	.	TGCGCCAGCAGCACGGAGGCCCGGGGGGGGCCCGATACGCAGTATTTT	CASSTEARGGPDTQYF
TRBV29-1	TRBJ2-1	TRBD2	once	TGCAGCGCTGGACTAGCGGGAGTTAATGAGCAGTTCTTC	CSAGLAGVNEQFF
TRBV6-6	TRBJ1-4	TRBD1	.	TGTGCCAGCAGTTACTCAATTGACAGGGGGGAAAAACTGTTTTTT	CASSYSIDRGEKLFF
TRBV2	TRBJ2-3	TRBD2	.	TGTGCCAGCACCCGGACCACTAGCGGGGCGGTAGATACGCAGTATTTT	CASTRTTSGAVDTQYF
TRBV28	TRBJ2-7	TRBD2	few	TGTGCCAGCAGTCACTCCGGGACTAGCGGGAGGATCTCCTACGAGCAGTACTTC	CASSHSGTSGRISYEQYF
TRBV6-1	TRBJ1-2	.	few	TGTGCCAGCAGAAACACAGGGCGGGGGGCCTATGGCTACACCTTC	CASRNTGRGAYGYTF
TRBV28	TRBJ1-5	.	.	TGTGCCAGCAGGCGGGGAGGTGCGAGCAATCAGCCCCAGCATTTT	CASRRGGASNQPQHF
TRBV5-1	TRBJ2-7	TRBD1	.	TGCGCCAGCAGCTCCGGACAGGCTAGATCCTCCTACGAGCAGTACTTC	CASSSGQARSSYEQYF
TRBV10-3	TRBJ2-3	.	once	TGTGCCATCACGGATAGCGGCACAGATACGCAGTATTTT	CAITDSGTDTQYF
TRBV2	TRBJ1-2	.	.	TGTGCCAGCAGTGGGAGGGGCAGTAACTATGGCTACACCTTC	CASSGRGSNYGYTF
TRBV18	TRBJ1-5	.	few	TGTGCCAGCTCACCGGGCAGCAATCAGCCCCAGCATTTT	CASSPGSNQPQHF
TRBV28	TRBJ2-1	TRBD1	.	TGTGCCAGCAGTTTAGGACAGGGGAGGGGGAGTAGGTCCTACAATGAGCAGTTCTTC	CASSLGQGRGSRSYNEQFF
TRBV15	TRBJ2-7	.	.	TGTGCCACCAGCAGAGATAGTGTAGGACAGACCTACGAGCAGTACTTC	CATSRDSVGQTYEQYF
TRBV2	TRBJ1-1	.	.	TGTGCCAGCAGTGAAGGTGCTTTTAAGGCAGGGGTGTCGAACACTGAAGCTTTCTTT	CASSEGAFKAGVSNTEAFF
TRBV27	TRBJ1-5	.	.	TGTGCCAGCAGTTCTTACAGACCGGGTCAGCCCCAGCATTTT	CASSSYRPGQPQHF
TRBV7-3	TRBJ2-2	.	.	TGTGCCAGCAGCGTCGACTACCCCGGGGAGCTGTTTTTT	CASSVDYPGELFF
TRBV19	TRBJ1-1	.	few	TGTGCCAGTAGCCTCTCGGGGGGCAACACTGAAGCTTTCTTT	CASSLSGGNTEAFF
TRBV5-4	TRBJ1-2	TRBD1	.	TGTGCCAGCAGCCTCCAGGGGGAGGGGGCGGGAGGCTACACCTTC	CASSLQGEGAGGYTF
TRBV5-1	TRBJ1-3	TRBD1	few	TGCGCCAGCAGCTCCGGGGACAGCTACTCTGGAAACACCATATATTTT	CASSSGDSYSGNTIYF
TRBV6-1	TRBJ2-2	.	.	TGTGCCAGCAGTGAAGCAAGGGGCGGGGAGCTGTTTTTT	CASSEARGGELFF
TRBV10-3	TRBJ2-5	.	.	TGTGCCATCGGGGGCGGCGGGCTAGAGACCCAGTACTTC	CAIGGGGLETQYF
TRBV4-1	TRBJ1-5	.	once	TGCGCCAGCAGCCAAGTGAAGGGGAGTAGCAATCAGCCCCAGCATTTT	CASSQVKGSSNQPQHF
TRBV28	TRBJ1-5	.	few	TGTGCCAGCAGTTTATCCCATCAGCCCCAGCATTTT	CASSLSHQPQHF
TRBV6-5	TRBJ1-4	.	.	TGTGCCAGCAGTTATGGAAGGAGAAATGAAAAACTGTTTTTT	CASSYGRRNEKLFF
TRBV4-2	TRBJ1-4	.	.	TGTGCCAGCACCCACCCGGACAGACCGAATGAAAAACTGTTTTTT	CASTHPDRPNEKLFF
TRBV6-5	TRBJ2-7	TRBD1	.	TGTGCCAGCAGCACCGGGACAGGGGTTCCCGAGCAGTACTTC	CASSTGTGVPEQYF
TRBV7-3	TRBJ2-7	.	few	TGTGCCAGGATTGGATATGGGGACGGAGGTGCCTACGAGCAGTACTTC	CARIGYGDGGAYEQYF
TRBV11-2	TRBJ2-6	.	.	TGTGCCAGCAGCTTAGGTTTAGCGGCTGGGGCCAACGTCCTGACTTTC	CASSLGLAAGANVLTF
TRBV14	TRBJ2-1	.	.	TGTGCCAGCGGGATGACCTATGAGCAGTTCTTC	CASGMTYEQFF
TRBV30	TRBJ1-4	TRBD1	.	TGTGCCTGGCAACAGGGGCCTAATGAAAAACTGTTTTTT	CAWQQGPNEKLFF
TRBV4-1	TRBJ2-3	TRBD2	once	TGCGCCAGCAGCCAGCTCCAGGGACTAGCGGGAGTCGTAGAGAGTACGCAGTATTTT	CASSQLQGLAGVVESTQYF
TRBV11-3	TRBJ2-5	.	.	TGTGCCAGCAGCCACCCCCCCAAGGGAATCCCGGGGTGGACCCAGTACTTC	CASSHPPKGIPGWTQYF
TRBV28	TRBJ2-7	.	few	TGTGCCAGCAGTGGGACGGAGGGGGCGAGGCAGTACTTC	CASSGTEGARQYF
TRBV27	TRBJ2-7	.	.	TGTGCCAGCAGTTTAGGGTCTTTATACGAGCAGTACTTC	CASSLGSLYEQYF
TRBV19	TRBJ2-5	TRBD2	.	TGTGCCAGTAGTACCCACGGGGGGGAGACCCAGTACTTC	CASSTHGGETQYF
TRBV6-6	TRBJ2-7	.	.	TGTGCCAGCAGTCTCGCAGGGTTTGGCGAGCAGTACTTC	CASSLAGFGEQYF
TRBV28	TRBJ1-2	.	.	TGTGCCAGCGGAACAGCTAACTATGGCTACACCTTC	CASGTANYGYTF
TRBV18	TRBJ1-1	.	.	TGTGCCAGCTCACCAGTGTCCCAGGGGTTTGAGAACACTGAAGCTTTCTTT	CASSPVSQGFENTEAFF
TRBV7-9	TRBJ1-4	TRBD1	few	TGTGCCAGCAGCCCGCTATGGACAGGGAGCGAAAAACTGTTTTTT	CASSPLWTGSEKLFF
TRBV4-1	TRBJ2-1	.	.	TGCGCCAGCAGCCACCAACAGGGCTACAATGAGCAGTTCTTC	CASSHQQGYNEQFF
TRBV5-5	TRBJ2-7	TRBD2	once	TGTGCCAGCAGCACTACCGGGACTAGCGCCTACGAGCAGTACTTC	CASSTTGTSAYEQYF